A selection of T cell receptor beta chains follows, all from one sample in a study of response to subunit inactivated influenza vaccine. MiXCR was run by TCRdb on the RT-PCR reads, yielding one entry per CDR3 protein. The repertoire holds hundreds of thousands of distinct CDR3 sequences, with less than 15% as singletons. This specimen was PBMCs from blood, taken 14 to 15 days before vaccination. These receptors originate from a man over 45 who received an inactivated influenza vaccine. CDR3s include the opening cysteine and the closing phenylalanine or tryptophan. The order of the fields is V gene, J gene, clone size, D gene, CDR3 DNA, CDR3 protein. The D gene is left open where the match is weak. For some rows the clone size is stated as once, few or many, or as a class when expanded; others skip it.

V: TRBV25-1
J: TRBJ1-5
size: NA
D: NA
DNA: TGTGCCAGCAGTGAAGGGGGCAGAGTGGGTACGGATCAGCCCCAGCATTTT
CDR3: CASSEGGRVGTDQPQHF

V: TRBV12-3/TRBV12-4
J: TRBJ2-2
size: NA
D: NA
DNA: TGTGCCAGCAGTTTCCCGGTTCTAGCTGGCACCGGGGAGCTGTTTTTT
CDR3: CASSFPVLAGTGELFF

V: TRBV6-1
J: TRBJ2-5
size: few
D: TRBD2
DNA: TGTGCCAGCAGCCCCGGGGGGGGATGGGGGGAGACCCAGTACTTC
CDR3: CASSPGGGWGETQYF

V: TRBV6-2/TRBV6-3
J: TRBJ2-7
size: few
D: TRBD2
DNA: TGTGCCAGCAGATTCGTTTTGGGACTAAACTACGAGCAGTACTTC
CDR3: CASRFVLGLNYEQYF

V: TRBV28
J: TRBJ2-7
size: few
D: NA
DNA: TGTGCCAGCAGTTTATACAGAGACTTAAGGAGCGAGCAGTACTTC
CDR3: CASSLYRDLRSEQYF

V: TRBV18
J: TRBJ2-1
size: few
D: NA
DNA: TGTGCCAGCTCAAGGACAGTCGCCTACAATGAGCAGTTCTTC
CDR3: CASSRTVAYNEQFF

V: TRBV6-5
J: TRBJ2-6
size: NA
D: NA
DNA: TGTGCCAGCAGCTTATTGACAGGCTTCTCTGGGGCCAACGTCCTGACTTTC
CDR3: CASSLLTGFSGANVLTF

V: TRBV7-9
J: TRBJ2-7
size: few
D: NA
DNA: TGTGCCAGCAGCCCTCCAGGCTACGGGGACGAGCAGTACTTC
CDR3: CASSPPGYGDEQYF

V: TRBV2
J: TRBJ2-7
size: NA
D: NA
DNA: TGTGCCAGCAGTGGGACTCCTGCCGCCGAGCAGTACTTC
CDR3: CASSGTPAAEQYF

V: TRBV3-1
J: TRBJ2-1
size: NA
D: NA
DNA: TGTGCCAGCAGCCAAGATGAAAGGTTCTCCTACAATGAGCAGTTCTTC
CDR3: CASSQDERFSYNEQFF

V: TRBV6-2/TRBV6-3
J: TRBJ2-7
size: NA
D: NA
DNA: TGTGCCAGCAGTACCCCCAACAGGTACAACGAGCAGTACTTC
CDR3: CASSTPNRYNEQYF

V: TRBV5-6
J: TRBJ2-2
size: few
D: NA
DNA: TGTGCCAGCAGCCGGGATTGGAAAAACACCGGGGAGCTGTTTTTT
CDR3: CASSRDWKNTGELFF

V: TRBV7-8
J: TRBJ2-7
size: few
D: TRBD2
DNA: TGTGCCAGCAGCTCAGGGGGACTAGCGGGGTCTCCCTACGAGCAGTACTTC
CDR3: CASSSGGLAGSPYEQYF

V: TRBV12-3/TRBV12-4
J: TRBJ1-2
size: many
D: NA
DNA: TGTGCCAGCAGTCCGACAGGTGGCTATGGCTACACCTTC
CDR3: CASSPTGGYGYTF

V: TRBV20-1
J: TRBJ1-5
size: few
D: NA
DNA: TGCAGTGCTAGAGAGGGGATCAGGGATCAGCCCCAGCATTTT
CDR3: CSAREGIRDQPQHF

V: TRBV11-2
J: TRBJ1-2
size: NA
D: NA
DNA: TGTGCCAGCAGCGCAGGCCCCCGGGACACGGACTATGGCTACACCTTC
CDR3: CASSAGPRDTDYGYTF

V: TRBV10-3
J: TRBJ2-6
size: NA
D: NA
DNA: TGTGCCATCAGTGAGTGGTTCCGAGAGGCAGCGTCTAGCTCTGGGGCCAACGTCCTGACTTTC
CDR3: CAISEWFREAASSSGANVLTF

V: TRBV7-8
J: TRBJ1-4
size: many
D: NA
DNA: TGTGCCACCTCGGGTGCAACTAATGAAAAACTGTTTTTT
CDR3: CATSGATNEKLFF

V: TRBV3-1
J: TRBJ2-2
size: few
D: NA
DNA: TGTGCCAGCAGCCACCTTCTGTCCGGGAAAGGAGCGAACACCGGGGAGCTGTTTTTT
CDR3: CASSHLLSGKGANTGELFF

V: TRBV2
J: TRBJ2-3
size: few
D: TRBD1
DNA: TGTGCCAGCACGACAGGGACAGGGGGCTTAAATGGGCAGTATTTT
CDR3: CASTTGTGGLNGQYF

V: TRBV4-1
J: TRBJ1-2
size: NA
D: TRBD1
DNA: TGCGCCAGCAGTCATGGACAGGGGCCCTATGGCTACACCTTC
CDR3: CASSHGQGPYGYTF

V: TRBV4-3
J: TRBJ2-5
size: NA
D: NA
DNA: TGCGCCAGCAGCCAAGCCCCGTACGAGGATGAGACCCAGTACTTC
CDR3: CASSQAPYEDETQYF

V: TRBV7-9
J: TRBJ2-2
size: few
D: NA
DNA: TGTGCCAGCGGGTCGGAGGTCGGGGAGCTGTTTTTT
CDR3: CASGSEVGELFF

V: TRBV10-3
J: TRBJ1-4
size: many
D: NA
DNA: TGTGCCATCAGTGAGTCGCCCCAGGGTACTAATGAAAAACTGTTTTTT
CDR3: CAISESPQGTNEKLFF

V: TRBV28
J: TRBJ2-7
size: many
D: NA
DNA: TGTGCCAGCACTCCCAGGGGCTACGAGCAGTACTTC
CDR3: CASTPRGYEQYF

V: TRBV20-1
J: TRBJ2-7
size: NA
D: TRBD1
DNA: TGCAGTCCCTTGACAGGGGTGGGCGAGCAGTACTTC
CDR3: CSPLTGVGEQYF

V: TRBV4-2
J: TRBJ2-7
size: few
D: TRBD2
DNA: TGTGCCAGCAGCCAAGATTTGAGACTAGCGGGATCTGTGAGCGAGCAGTACTTC
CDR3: CASSQDLRLAGSVSEQYF

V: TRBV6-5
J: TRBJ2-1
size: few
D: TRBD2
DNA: TGTGCCAGCAGTTACGGGGCGGGAGGGGTATCCTACAATGAGCAGTTCTTC
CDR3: CASSYGAGGVSYNEQFF